This T cell receptor (beta chain) came from a study of cytomegalovirus exposure and HLA in healthy donors. Study results and limitations: The tendency of first-cohort TCR clusters to co-occur in the roughly 120 validation repertoires was identified by a subsequent analysis. In vitro work confirmed that a few CMV-associated chains recognize CMV antigens. Across donors, most TCRs were seen rarely, yet some public ones were widespread.

Produced via immunoSEQ multiplex PCR; TCRdb's table is partial and in-frame only. The repertoire holds 90,000 to 150,000 clones, about 91% seen once, with around 1.9% in the top ten. On this clone: Antigen unknown.

The length of the CDR3 is 15 residues. V lost 5 bases, J lost 7 bases, and 18 bases lay in between. Germline V gene lookup returns CDR1 LNHDA and CDR2 SQIVND (reference sequence). The chain is built from TRBV19 and TRBJ1-5; D might be TRBD1 (5 bases). Material for sequencing was PBMCs. The source is a man aged 18 to 30 in good health and CMV-seronegative. The DNA for the CDR3 is TGTGCCAGTAGTGCGTCGGGGGTGGGAGGGCAGCCCCAGCATTTT. This translates into CASSASGVGGQPQHF.